A single T cell receptor (beta chain) is shown here with its context. This clone was counted between two and nine times. Its antigen is unknown. No base-level quality is on record; no much larger clone is a single base apart. The CDR3 regions of human TCRbeta chains were subjected to immunosequencing. As for how the authors treated the data: Repertoire TCRs were matched against a reference library of SARS-CoV-2-specific TCRs generated with the MIRA antigen-specificity platform. Breadth was defined as the fraction of unique TCRs that were SARS-CoV-2-associated, and depth was defined as the fraction of total T cells that were SARS-CoV-2-associated. Using the MIRA data, each spike-specific TCR was mapped to the spike region that the TCR reacts to and placed in a CD4 or CD8 class. Log10-transformed breadth and depth values were compared by one-way ANOVA with Sidak's multiple comparisons tests. As stored in TCRdb, this immuneACCESS dataset retains in-frame rearrangements with V and J assigned. A fraction of the clones does not appear; measured against another copy, unresolved V genes explain less than half of the discrepancy, and the remainder lacks a known reason. The V and J calls and clone size are taken from that table; D and trimming were inferred from the DNA. The sample yields about 83,000 clones; around 86% were counted once. The ten biggest clones cover more than 8.5% of the sample.

From its cysteine to its phenylalanine, the CDR3 spans 11 amino acids. Of the read, only the CDR3 DNA is kept; its 33 bases are in frame from base 1. CDR1 and CDR2 (MNHEY, SVGAGI) derive from the germline V gene. The V end gives up 11 bases and the J end 3 bases, leaving 2 bases in the junction not matched to a gene. Interpreted using the paper, the time point label stands for: baseline before first vaccination. Samples from vaccinated people were obtained from the UK trials COV001 and COV002, which included a single-blind randomized controlled phase 2/3 trial of AZD1222 (ChAdOx1 nCoV-19) in healthy adults. For TCRbeta chain sequencing, PBMC samples from trial participants were taken at day 0 and at day 28 after the second dose. The data were taken from a study of T cell responses to AZD1222 COVID-19 vaccine (TCRdb year 2021). Describing the broader study: AZD1222 recipients whose second dose came at about 4 weeks and those whose second dose came at about 12 weeks were combined into one group, since spike-specific TCR depth and breadth did not differ between the two schedules. Trial participants were enrolled into age subgroups of 18-55, 56-69 and 70-plus years, which contained around 140, 26 and 57 TCR-sequenced participants, respectively. TCR sequencing covered more than 230 trial participants: 200 to 210 given two doses of AZD1222 and about 26 given two doses of MenACWY control vaccine. On the study overall, not on this receptor specifically: Nearly half of unique spike-specific TCRs reportedly recognized epitopes outside regions mutated in the B.1.351 and B.1.1.7 variants. Conclusions about previously exposed vaccinees are limited, since just 5 to 7 AZD1222 recipients were seropositive for SARS-CoV-2 at baseline. Participants were mostly white British, with more females than males. The authors suggested clonal diversity may have been underestimated. A significant rise in spike-specific TCR breadth and depth was observed after two AZD1222 doses relative to day 0 and relative to MenACWY recipients. The whole spike protein was spanned by vaccine-associated CD4 TCRs, and dominant responses were seen in regions 160-218 and 743-854. No day 14 peak-response samples were available, so repertoires were characterized only after the peak T cell response. In the small 56-69-year group, the increase in depth fell short of significance, most likely because of low power.

The sequence was collected from an adult in good health. The specimen comprised peripheral blood, sampled on day 0 of AZD1222 vaccination. Here the chain combines TRBV6-5 and TRBJ2-7, with 9 bases aligning to TRBD2. CDR3 region: CAVAGVYEQYF. The nucleotide sequence reads TGTGCCGTAGCGGGGGTCTACGAGCAGTACTTC.